The sequence of this T cell receptor (beta chain) was determined in a study of blood T cell repertoires in COVID-19. Study-level information: Material from acute and convalescent COVID-19 was sourced from the United States, Italy and Spain. From T cells, B-cell-depleted T cells, or PBMCs came the material, which was cDNA or gDNA.

As originally analysed: Amplification from reference gene primers served as the basis for estimated nucleated cell counts. Some clones are missing from TCRdb's copy, which holds only in-frame ones; the method was immunoSEQ multiplex PCR. V, J and clone size were drawn from that table, and D and trimming were deduced from the DNA. Altogether about 270,000 clones are present, more than 80% being singletons, with the ten largest covering over 3.5%. The participants were between about 18 and 90 years old and came from under 25 US areas. V shed 0 bases and J 0 bases; nucleotides not matched to a gene: 6. This CDR3 region has 19 residues. The V gene's germline CDR1 is SGHAT and CDR2 FQNNGV.

Sequenced: PBMCs or T cells enriched from blood (not recorded which). The TCR comes from a woman aged 25-40 years with acute COVID-19. This chain joins TRBV11-2 and TRBJ2-5, with TRBD2 matching 14 bases. The CDR3: CASSLEGGLAGEYQETQYF. DNA of the CDR3: TGTGCCAGCAGCTTAGAGGGGGGACTAGCGGGAGAGTACCAAGAGACCCAGTACTTC.